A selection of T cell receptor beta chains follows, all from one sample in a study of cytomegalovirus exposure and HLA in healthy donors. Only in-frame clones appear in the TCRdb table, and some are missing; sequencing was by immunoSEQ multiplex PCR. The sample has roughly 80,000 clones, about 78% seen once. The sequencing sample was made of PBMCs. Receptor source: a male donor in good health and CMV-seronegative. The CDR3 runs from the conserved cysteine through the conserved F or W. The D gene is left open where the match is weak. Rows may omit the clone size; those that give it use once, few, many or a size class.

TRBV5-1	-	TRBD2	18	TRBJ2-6	TGCGCCAGCAGCCCTCGTGCGGGGGGAACCTCTGGGGCCAACGTCCTGACTTTC	CASSPRAGGTSGANVLTF
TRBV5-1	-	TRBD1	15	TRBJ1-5	TGCGCCAGCTCTGAACAGGGGTATAGCAATCAGCCCCAGAATTTT	CASSEQGYSNQPQNF
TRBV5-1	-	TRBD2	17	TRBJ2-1	TGCGCCAGCAGCGAGAAACGGACTAGCGGGGGTCGGAATGAGCAGTTCTTC	CASSEKRTSGGRNEQFF
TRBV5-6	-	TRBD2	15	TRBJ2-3	TGTGCCAGCAGCCCGGGACTAGCGGGAGCCGATACGCAGTATTTT	CASSPGLAGADTQYF
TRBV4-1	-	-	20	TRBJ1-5	TGCGCCAGCAGCCAAGTTTTGGTTGGGTTGGGGAGGGGAGGGAGTCAGCCCCAGCATTTT	CASSQVLVGLGRGGSQPQHF
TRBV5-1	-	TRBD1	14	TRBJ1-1	TGCGCCAGCAGCCTCCGGACAGGGGACACTGAAGCTTTCTTT	CASSLRTGDTEAFF
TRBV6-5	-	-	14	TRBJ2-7	TGTGCCAGCAGTGCCAGAGGACTTTCCTACGAGCAGTACTTC	CASSARGLSYEQYF
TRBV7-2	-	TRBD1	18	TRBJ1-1	TGTGCCAGCAGCTCAGGGTTCACGGGACAGCTTTTGAACACTGAAGCTTTCTTT	CASSSGFTGQLLNTEAFF
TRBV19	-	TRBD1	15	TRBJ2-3	TGTGCCAGTAGTAGGGGACAGGGGGCCGCAGATACGCAGTATTTT	CASSRGQGAADTQYF
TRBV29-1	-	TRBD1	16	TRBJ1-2	TGCAGCGTTGAAGTAAGAGGACAGGGGGCGACGGGTGGCTACACCTTC	CSVEVRGQGATGGYTF
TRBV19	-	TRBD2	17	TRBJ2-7	TGTGCCAGTACCCCCCGGCCCGGGGGGGAGGGAGTCTACGAGCAGTACTTC	CASTPRPGGEGVYEQYF
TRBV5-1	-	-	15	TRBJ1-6	TGCGCCAGCAGCTTGGCCGGCGGACTGGATTCACCCCTCAACTTT	CASSLAGGLDSPLNF
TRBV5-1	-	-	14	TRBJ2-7	TGCGCCAGCAGCTTGGTACAGGGTTATCACGAGCAGTACTTC	CASSLVQGYHEQYF
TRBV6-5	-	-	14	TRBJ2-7	TGTGCCAGCAGTTACCGAGGGATTACCTACGAGCAGTACTTC	CASSYRGITYEQYF
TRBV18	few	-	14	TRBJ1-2	TGTGCCAGCTCACATGGGGCCCGGGAGAGTGGCTACACCTTC	CASSHGARESGYTF
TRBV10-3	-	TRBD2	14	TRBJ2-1	TGTGCCATCAGACCAACCGGGACTAGCAATGAGCAGTTCTTC	CAIRPTGTSNEQFF
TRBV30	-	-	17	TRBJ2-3	TGTGCCCCCTCCCGGCCCCTTAGCGCAACTAGCACAGATACGCAGTATTTT	CAPSRPLSATSTDTQYF
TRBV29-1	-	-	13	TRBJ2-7	TGCAGCGTCGTGTCGACAGGCACCTACGAGCAGTACTTC	CSVVSTGTYEQYF
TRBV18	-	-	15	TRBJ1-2	TGTGCCAGCTCACCACCGATGGGGCCGAACTATGGCTACACCTTC	CASSPPMGPNYGYTF
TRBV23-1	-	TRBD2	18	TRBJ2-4	TGCGCCAGCAGTCACCGCCGGACTAGCTCCATAGCCAAAAACATTCAGTACTTC	CASSHRRTSSIAKNIQYF
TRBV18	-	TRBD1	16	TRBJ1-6	TGTGCCAGCTCACCGCCTGGGACAGGGAGAGGTTCACCCCTCCACTTT	CASSPPGTGRGSPLHF
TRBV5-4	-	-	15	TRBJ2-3	TGTGCCAGCAGCGTGGACCAGATAAGCACAGATACGCAGTATTTT	CASSVDQISTDTQYF
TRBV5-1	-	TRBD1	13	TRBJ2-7	TGCGCCAGCAGCACGGGACAGAACTACGAGCAGTACTTC	CASSTGQNYEQYF
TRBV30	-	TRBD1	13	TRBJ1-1	TGTGCCTGGAGTGGCAGGGGGATGACTGAAGCTTTCTTT	CAWSGRGMTEAFF
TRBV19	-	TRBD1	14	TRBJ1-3	TGTGCCAGTTACAGGGGGAGCTCTGGAAACACCATATATTTT	CASYRGSSGNTIYF
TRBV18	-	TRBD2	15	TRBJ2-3	TGTGCCAGCTCACCGCGGGAGGGGGCTAAAGATACGCAGTATTTT	CASSPREGAKDTQYF
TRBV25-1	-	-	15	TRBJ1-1	TGTGCCAGCAGTGAAACCCCCTTTGGGGCCACTGAAGCTTTCTTT	CASSETPFGATEAFF
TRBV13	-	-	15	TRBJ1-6	TGTGCCAGCAGCGGGCAGGGCCGTGGATATTCACCCCTCCACTTT	CASSGQGRGYSPLHF
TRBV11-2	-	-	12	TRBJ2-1	TGTGCCAGCAGCCTTCTAGCGAATGAGCAGTTCTTC	CASSLLANEQFF
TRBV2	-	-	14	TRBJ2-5	TGTGCCAGCAGTGAAGCGGCGGGAACAGTAAGACAGTACTTC	CASSEAAGTVRQYF
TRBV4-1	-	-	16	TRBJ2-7	TGCGCCAGCAGCCAAGATTTTCCAGGAAATTCCTACGAGCAGTACTTC	CASSQDFPGNSYEQYF
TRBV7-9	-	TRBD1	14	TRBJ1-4	TGTGCCAGCAGCTTAGACAGGGGAGGCCGAAAACTGTTTTTT	CASSLDRGGRKLFF
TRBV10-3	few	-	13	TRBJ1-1	TGTGCCATCAGTGAGTCGATCGGGGCTGAAGCTTTCTTT	CAISESIGAEAFF
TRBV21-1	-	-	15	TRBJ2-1	TGTGCCAGCAGCACACAGGCAGGGGATAACAATGAGCAGTTCTTC	CASSTQAGDNNEQFF
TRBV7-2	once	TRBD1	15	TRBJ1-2	TGTGCCAGCAGCCTCTTAACAGGGGAGAACTATGGCTACACCTTC	CASSLLTGENYGYTF
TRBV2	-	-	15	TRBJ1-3	TGTGCCAGCAGGGAAGACAGAGTCTCTGGAAACACCATATATTTT	CASREDRVSGNTIYF
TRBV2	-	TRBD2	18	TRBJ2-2	TGTGCCAGCAATCGAGGACTAGCGGGAGTTCTAGACACCGGGGAGCTGTTTTTT	CASNRGLAGVLDTGELFF
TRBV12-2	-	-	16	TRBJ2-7	TGTGCAAGTCGCTTAGCTCCTAGCGGGAGGCCCTACGAGCAGTACTTC	CASRLAPSGRPYEQYF
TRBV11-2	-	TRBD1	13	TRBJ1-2	TGTGCCAGCAGCTTGGGACAGCTCTATGGCTACACCTTC	CASSLGQLYGYTF
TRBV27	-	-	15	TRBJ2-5	TGTGCCAGCAGTTTAAGGTTTGGGGCAGGGGAGACCCAGTACTTC	CASSLRFGAGETQYF
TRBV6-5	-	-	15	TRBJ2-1	TGTGCCAGCAGTTACTCTTTCCAGGGTAGTAATGAGCAGTTCTTC	CASSYSFQGSNEQFF